Listed here are 13 T cell receptor beta chains from one sample, sequenced in a study of CD8 T cells in ankylosing spondylitis. TCRdb called the 5' RACE reads again in MiXCR, with one record for every CDR3 protein. The sample holds roughly 470,000 distinct CDR3 sequences, 25% to 30% seen once. The antigens of these receptors remain unknown. Overall study results and limits: Typical of ankylosing spondylitis blood, it appeared, was a TCR beta motif of roughly eight highly homologous variants.

Sequencing was carried out using blood, either unsorted or a sorted T cell fraction (not recorded which). Receptors originate from a male donor with ankylosing spondylitis.

This clonotype was detected a few times. The chain has TRBV15 and TRBJ1-5, with TRBD1 as a possible D gene (5 bases). Trimming took off 0 bases at V and 4 bases at J, with 10 bases between the two ends. The CDR3 is made up of 15 amino acids. Germline V gene data show CDR1 as LNHNV and CDR2 as YYDKDF (reference sequence). CDR3 region: CATSREGGGNQPQHF. DNA of the CDR3: TGTGCCACCAGCAGAGAGGGGGGAGGGAATCAGCCCCAGCATTTT.

J is TRBJ1-2 and V is TRBV7-2; 7 bases line up with TRBD1. The CDR3 consists of 16 residues. V trimming: 3 bases; J trimming: 4 bases; junction bases outside the gene matches: 11. Looked up from germline, CDR1 is SGHTA and CDR2 is FQGNSA. The CDR3 region is CASSFFARDSLYGYTF. The CDR3 bases are TGTGCCAGCAGCTTTTTCGCCCGGGACAGTCTCTATGGCTACACCTTC.

J is TRBJ2-5 and V is TRBV20-1; weak D call: TRBD1 (5 bases). Trimming removed 3 bases at V and 5 bases at J, with 10 bases between. CDR1 is DFQATT, CDR2 SNEGSKA, per germline (reference sequence). The CDR3 runs to 12 residues. The CDR3: CSARPGWETQYF. CDR3 bases: TGCAGTGCTAGGCCAGGGTGGGAGACCCAGTACTTC.

The genes are TRBV12-3 or TRBV12-4 and TRBJ2-1; D not resolved. The V end lost 6 bases, the J end lost 6 bases, and 12 bases lay between the germline ends. This CDR3 spans 13 amino acids. The CDR3 here is CASSPRVINEQFF. CDR3 coding DNA: TGTGCCAGCAGCCCCCGGGTAATCAATGAGCAGTTCTTC.

The V and J genes are TRBV5-1 and TRBJ2-7; TRBD1 matches at 7 bases. This CDR3 region has 13 residues. Trimming at V came to 2 bases and at J to 5 bases, leaving 4 bases not matched to a gene. Germline V gives CDR1 SGHRS, CDR2 YFSETQ. CDR3 DNA sequence: TGCGCCAGCAGCTTATACAGGGGTGACGAGCAGTACGTC. It yields the protein CASSLYRGDEQYV.

This clonotype turned up a few times. The CDR3 is CASSLEGSSYEQYV. The CDR3 DNA reads TGTGCCAGCAGCTTAGAAGGGAGCTCCTACGAGCAGTACGTC. The V call is TRBV11-2, the J call TRBJ2-7; possibly TRBD2 for D (5 bases). The CDR3 has 14 amino acids. V lost 0 bases, J lost 0 bases, and 6 bases lay in between. Germline values: CDR1 SGHAT, CDR2 FQNNGV.

This clonotype appeared a few times. The rearrangement uses TRBV11-2 and TRBJ2-5; D is undetermined. The CDR3 has 14 residues. Germline loops: CDR1 SGHAT, CDR2 FQNNGV. Trimming left V 5 bases short and J 2 bases short, with 12 bases between. CDR3 amino acids: CASSPRATQETQYF. CDR3 bases: TGTGCCAGCAGCCCTCGGGCTACGCAAGAGACCCAGTACTTC.

This chain uses TRBV27 with TRBJ2-1, with TRBD2 as a possible D gene (5 bases). Germline values: CDR1 MNHEY, CDR2 SMNVEV (reference sequence). V gave up 5 bases and J gave up 3 bases, with 17 bases separating them. The CDR3 is 16 amino acids. The CDR3, as DNA: TGTGCCAGCAGTGCTCCGATGGACTCGTTCTACAATGAGCAGTTCTTC. It is translated as CASSAPMDSFYNEQFF.

The chain joins TRBV20-1 to TRBJ2-1, with D tentatively TRBD2 (6 bases). This CDR3 has 15 amino acids. The germline V gene has CDR1 DFQATT and CDR2 SNEGSKA (reference sequence). V lost 5 bases to trimming and J lost 0 bases, with 14 bases between them. CDR3 in amino acids: CSASPSASSYNEQFF. CDR3 nucleotide sequence: TGCAGTGCTTCGCCTAGCGCAAGCTCCTACAATGAGCAGTTCTTC.

This clonotype was recorded a few times. The V and J genes are TRBV12-3 or TRBV12-4 and TRBJ2-6, with TRBD2 as a possible D gene (5 bases). The CDR3 is 16 residues long. Trimming took 4 bases from V and 0 from J, leaving 10 bases between them. The CDR3 DNA follows: TGTGCCAGCAGTTCCCGCGGAGGCTCTGGGGCCAACGTCCTGACTTTC. Its translation is CASSSRGGSGANVLTF.

This clonotype was detected only a few times. The chain uses TRBV20-1 and TRBJ1-5; a weak D match, TRBD1 (6 bases). Trimming removed 3 bases at V and 0 bases at J, with 21 bases between. Germline V gene sequence: CDR1 DFQATT, CDR2 SNEGSKA (reference sequence). The CDR3 is 18 residues long. CDR3 loop: CSASRYNRERYSNQPQHF. The CDR3 DNA reads as TGCAGTGCTAGTAGGTACAACAGGGAAAGGTATAGCAATCAGCCCCAGCATTTT.

The chain carries TRBV18 and TRBJ2-7; no clear D gene. Germline-derived CDR1 and CDR2 are KGHSH and LQKENI. This CDR3 spans 14 amino acids. V was trimmed by 0 bases and J by 5 bases, leaving 11 bases between them. The chain's CDR3 is CASSPPAALDEQYF. DNA for the CDR3: TGTGCCAGCTCACCACCGGCTGCGTTGGACGAGCAGTACTTC.

V is TRBV12-3 or TRBV12-4 and J is TRBJ2-1; D may correspond to TRBD1 or TRBD2 (6 bases each). Trimming stripped 3 bases from V and 7 bases from J, with 10 bases between. The CDR3 sequence is 13 residues long. The CDR3 here is CASSLWGANEQFF. CDR3 nucleotide sequence: TGTGCCAGCAGTTTGTGGGGGGCGAATGAGCAGTTCTTC.